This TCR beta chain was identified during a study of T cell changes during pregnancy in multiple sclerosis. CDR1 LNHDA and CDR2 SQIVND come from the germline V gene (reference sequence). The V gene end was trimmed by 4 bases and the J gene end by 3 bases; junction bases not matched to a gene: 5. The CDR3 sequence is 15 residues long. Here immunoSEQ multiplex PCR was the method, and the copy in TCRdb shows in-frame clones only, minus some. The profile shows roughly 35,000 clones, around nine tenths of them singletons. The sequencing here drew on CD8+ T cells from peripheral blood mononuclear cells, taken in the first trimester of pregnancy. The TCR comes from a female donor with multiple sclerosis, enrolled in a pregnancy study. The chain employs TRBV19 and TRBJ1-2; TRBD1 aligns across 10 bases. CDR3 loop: CASSTGTGVDYGYTF. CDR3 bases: TGTGCCAGTAGTACTGGGACAGGGGTCGACTATGGCTACACCTTC.